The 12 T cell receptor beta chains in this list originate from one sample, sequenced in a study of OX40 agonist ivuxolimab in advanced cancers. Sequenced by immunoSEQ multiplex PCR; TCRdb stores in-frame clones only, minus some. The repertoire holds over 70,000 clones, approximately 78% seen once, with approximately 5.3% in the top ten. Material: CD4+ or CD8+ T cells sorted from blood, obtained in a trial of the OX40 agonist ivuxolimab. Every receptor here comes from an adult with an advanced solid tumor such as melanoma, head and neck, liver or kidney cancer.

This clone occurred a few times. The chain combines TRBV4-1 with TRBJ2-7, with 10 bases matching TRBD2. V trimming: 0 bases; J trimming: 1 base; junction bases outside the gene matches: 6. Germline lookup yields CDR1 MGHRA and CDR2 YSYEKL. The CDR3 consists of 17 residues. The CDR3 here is CASSQDSGTSVSYEQYF. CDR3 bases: TGCGCCAGCAGCCAAGATTCGGGGACTAGCGTTTCCTACGAGCAGTACTTC.

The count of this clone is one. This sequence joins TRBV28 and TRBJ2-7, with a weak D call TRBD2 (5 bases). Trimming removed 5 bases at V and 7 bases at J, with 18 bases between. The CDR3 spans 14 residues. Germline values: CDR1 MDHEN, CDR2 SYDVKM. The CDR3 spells CASSGIAGVGEQYF. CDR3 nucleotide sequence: TGTGCCAGCAGTGGCATTGCCGGGGTAGGGGAGCAGTACTTC. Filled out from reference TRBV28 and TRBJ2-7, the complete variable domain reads DVKVTQSSRYLVKRTGEKVFLECVQDMDHENMFWYRQDPGLGLRLIYFSYDVKMKEKGDIPEGYSVSREKKERFSLILESASTNQTSMYLCASSGIAGVGEQYFGPGTRLTVT.

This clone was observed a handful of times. Here the CDR3 reads CASRGPGGNQPQHF. The CDR3 DNA is TGTGCCAGCCGGGGGCCCGGTGGCAATCAGCCCCAGCATTTT. The chain joins TRBV28 to TRBJ1-5, with D possibly TRBD1 on 6 matching bases. Trimming removed 8 bases from V and 2 bases from J, with 13 bases in between. CDR1 is MDHEN and CDR2 is SYDVKM in the germline V gene. This CDR3 has 14 amino acids.

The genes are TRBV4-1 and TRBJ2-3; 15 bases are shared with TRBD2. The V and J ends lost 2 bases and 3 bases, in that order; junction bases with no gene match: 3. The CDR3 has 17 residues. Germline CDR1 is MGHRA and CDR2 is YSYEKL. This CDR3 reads CASSQSGTSGRTDTQYF. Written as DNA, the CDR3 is TGCGCCAGCAGCCAATCCGGGACTAGCGGGAGGACAGATACGCAGTATTTT.

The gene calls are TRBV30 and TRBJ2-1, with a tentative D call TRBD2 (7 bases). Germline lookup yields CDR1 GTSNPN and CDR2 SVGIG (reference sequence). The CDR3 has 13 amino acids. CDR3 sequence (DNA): TGTGCACGCAAGGGGGGGGGCTACAATGAGCAGTTCTTC. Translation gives CARKGGGYNEQFF.

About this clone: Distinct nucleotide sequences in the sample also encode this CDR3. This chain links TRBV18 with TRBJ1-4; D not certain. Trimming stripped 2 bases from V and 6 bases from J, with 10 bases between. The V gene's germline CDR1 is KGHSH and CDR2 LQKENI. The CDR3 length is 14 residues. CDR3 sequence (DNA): TGTGCCAGCTCACCATCGAGGGCCGATGAAAAACTGTTTTTT. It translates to CASSPSRADEKLFF. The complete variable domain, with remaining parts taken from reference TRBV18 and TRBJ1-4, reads NAGVMQNPRHLVRRRGQEARLRCSPMKGHSHVYWYRQLPEEGLKFMVYLQKENIIDESGMPKERFSAEFPKEGPSILRIQQVVRGDSAAYFCASSPSRADEKLFFGSGTQLSVL.

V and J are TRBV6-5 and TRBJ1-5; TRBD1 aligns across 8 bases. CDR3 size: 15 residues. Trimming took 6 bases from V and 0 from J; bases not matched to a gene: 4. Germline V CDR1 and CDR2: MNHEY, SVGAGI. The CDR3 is CASSRDRLSNQPQHF. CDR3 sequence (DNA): TGTGCCAGCAGCCGGGACAGGCTTAGCAATCAGCCCCAGCATTTT.

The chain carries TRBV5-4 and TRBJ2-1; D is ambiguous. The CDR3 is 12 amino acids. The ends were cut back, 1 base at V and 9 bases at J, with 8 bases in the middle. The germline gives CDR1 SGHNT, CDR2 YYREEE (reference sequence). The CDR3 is CASSLTAGEQFF. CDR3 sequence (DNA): TGTGCCAGCAGCTTGACGGCAGGTGAGCAGTTCTTC.

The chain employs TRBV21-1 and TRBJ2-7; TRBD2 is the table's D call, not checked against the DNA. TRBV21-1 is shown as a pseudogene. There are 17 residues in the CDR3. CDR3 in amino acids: CASSKRETLLGDYEQYF. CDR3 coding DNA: TGTGCCAGCAGCAAACGGGAAACATTACTAGGAGACTACGAGCAGTACTTC.

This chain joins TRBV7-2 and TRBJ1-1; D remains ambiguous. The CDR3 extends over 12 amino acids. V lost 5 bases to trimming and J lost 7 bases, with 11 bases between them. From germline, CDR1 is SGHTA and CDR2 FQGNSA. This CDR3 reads CASSVTWGEAFF. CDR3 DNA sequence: TGTGCCAGCAGCGTAACCTGGGGTGAAGCTTTCTTT. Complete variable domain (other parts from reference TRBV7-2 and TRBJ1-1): GAGVSQSPSNKVTEKGKDVELRCDPISGHTALYWYRQSLGQGLEFLIYFQGNSAPDKSGLPSDRFSAERTGGSVSTLTIQRTQQEDSAVYLCASSVTWGEAFFGQGTRLTVV.

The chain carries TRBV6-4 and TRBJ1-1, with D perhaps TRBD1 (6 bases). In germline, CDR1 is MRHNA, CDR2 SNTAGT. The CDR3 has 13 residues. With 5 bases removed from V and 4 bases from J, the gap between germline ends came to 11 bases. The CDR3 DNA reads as TGTGCCAGCAGTTACCAGGGGACCACTGAAGCTTTCTTT. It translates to CASSYQGTTEAFF.

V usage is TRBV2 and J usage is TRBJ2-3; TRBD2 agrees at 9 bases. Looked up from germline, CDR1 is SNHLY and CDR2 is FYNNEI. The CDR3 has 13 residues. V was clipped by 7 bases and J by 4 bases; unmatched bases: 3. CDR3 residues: CASILAGPDTQYF. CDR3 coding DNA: TGTGCCAGCATCCTAGCGGGACCAGATACGCAGTATTTT.